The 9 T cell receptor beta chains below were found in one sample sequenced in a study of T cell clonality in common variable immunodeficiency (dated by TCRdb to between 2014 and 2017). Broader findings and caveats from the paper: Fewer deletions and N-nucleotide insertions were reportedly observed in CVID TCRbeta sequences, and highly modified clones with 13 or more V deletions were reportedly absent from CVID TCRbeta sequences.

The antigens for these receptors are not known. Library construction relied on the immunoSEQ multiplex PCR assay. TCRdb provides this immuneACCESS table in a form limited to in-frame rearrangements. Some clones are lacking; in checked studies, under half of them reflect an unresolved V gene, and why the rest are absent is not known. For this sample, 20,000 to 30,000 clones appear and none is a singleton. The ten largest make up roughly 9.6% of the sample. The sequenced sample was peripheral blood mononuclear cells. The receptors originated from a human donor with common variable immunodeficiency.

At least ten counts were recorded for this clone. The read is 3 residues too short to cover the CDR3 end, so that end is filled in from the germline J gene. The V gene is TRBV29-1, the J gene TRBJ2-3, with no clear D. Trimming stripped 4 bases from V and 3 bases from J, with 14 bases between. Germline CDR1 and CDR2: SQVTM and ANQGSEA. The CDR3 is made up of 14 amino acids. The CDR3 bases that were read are TGCAGCGTTGCTCGGCAGGTTAGAACAGATACG. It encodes CSVARQVRTDT. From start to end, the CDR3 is CSVARQVRTDTQYF.

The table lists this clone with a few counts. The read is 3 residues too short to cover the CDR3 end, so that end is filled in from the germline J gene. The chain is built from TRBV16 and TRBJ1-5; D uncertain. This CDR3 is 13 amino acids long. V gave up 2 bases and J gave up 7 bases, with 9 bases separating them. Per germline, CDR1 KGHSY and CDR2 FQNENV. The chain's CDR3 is CASSQESRQPQHF. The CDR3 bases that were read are TGTGCCAGCAGCCAAGAGTCTAGGCAGCCC.

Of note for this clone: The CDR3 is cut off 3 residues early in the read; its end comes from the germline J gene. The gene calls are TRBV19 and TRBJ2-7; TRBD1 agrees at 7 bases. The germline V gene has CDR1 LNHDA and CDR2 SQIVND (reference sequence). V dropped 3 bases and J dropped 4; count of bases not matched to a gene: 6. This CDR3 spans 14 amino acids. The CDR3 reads CASSITEGAYEQYF. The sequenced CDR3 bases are TGTGCCAGTAGTATTACCGAGGGGGCATACGAG.

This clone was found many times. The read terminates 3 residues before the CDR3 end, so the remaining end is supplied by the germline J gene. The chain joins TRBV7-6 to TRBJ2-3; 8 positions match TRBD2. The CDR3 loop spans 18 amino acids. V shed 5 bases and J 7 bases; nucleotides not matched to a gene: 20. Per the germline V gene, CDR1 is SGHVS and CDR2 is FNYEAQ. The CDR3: CASSPRGLGQSGGNTQYF. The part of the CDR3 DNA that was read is TGTGCCAGCAGCCCCCGCGGGTTGGGTCAATCGGGGGGGAATACG.

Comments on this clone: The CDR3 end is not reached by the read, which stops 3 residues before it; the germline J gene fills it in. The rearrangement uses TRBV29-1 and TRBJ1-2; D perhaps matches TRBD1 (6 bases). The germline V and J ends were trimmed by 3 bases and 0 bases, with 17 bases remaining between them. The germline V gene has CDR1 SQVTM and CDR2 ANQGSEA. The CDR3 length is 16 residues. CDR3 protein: CSVETMTGPANYGYTF. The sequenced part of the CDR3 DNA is TGCAGCGTTGAGACCATGACAGGCCCCGCTAACTATGGC.

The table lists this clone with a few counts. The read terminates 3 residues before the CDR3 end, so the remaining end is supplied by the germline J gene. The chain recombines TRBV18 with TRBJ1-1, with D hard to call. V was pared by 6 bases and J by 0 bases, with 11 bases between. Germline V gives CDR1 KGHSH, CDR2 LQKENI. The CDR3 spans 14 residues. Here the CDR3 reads CASSQLGLNTEAFF. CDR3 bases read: TGTGCCAGCTCGCAACTTGGGCTGAACACTGAA.

The sequenced part of the CDR3 DNA is TGTGCCAGCAGCTTAAGCGGGAGGTACGAG. It encodes CASSLSGRYE. The entire CDR3 protein reads CASSLSGRYEQYF. This chain uses TRBV7-8 with TRBJ2-7, with 9 bases that match TRBD2. The CDR3 extends 3 residues past the end of the read, so its final part is completed from the germline J gene. The CDR3 length is 13 residues. CDR1 is SGHVS and CDR2 is FQNEAQ in the germline V gene. Trimming removed 2 bases from V and 4 bases from J; junction bases left unmatched: 0.

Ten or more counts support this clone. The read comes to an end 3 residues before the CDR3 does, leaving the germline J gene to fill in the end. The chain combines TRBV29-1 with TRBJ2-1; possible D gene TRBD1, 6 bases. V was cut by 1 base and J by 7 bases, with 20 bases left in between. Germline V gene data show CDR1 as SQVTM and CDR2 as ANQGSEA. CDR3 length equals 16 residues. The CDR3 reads CSVEGGQRESLNEQFF. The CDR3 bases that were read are TGCAGCGTTGAAGGGGGACAAAGGGAGTCCCTGAATGAG.

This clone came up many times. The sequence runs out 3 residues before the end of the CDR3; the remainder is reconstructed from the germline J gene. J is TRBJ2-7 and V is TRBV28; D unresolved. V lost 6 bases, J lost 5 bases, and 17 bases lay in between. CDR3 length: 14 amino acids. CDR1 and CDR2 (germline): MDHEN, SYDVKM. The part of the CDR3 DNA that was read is TGTGCCAGCAGCTCTAGTCACATCCGGGACGAG. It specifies CASSSSHIRDE. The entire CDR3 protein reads CASSSSHIRDEQYF.